This T cell receptor beta chain is from a study of T cell responses to AZD1222 COVID-19 vaccine. The table came from immunoSEQ multiplex PCR; TCRdb's copy has only in-frame clones and leaves some out. The profile shows roughly 180,000 clones, roughly 92% of them singletons. Whole-study findings and limits: The study found vaccine-associated CD4 TCRs spanning spike, dominant at 160-218 and 743-854. No day 14 peak samples; only post-peak repertoires were characterized. Unmutated regions of variants are reportedly targeted by nearly half of spike-specific TCRs.

Germline CDR1 and CDR2: SGHNT and YYREEE (reference sequence). CDR3 length equals 15 residues. The V gene lost 3 bases and the J gene lost 5 bases, with 18 bases spanning the gap. About this clone itself: What it binds is not known.

The study pooled second doses at about 4 or about 12 weeks. The V gene is TRBV5-4, the J gene TRBJ2-7; tentative D call: TRBD2 (6 bases). The sequenced sample was peripheral blood, obtained 28 days after the second AZD1222 dose. This clonotype originated in an adult who received the AZD1222 COVID-19 vaccine. The CDR3 loop reads CASSYPGYPGDEQYF. As DNA, the CDR3 is TGTGCCAGCAGCTACCCTGGCTACCCGGGGGACGAGCAGTACTTC.